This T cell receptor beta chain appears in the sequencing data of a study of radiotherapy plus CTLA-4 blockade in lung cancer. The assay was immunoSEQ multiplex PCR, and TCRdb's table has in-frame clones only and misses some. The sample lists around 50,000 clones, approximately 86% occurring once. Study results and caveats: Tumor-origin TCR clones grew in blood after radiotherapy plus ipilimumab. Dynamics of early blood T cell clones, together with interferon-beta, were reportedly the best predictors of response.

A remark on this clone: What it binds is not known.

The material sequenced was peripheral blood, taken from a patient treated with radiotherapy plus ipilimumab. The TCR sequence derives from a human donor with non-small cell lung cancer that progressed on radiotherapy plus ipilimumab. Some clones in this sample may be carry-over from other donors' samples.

CDR3 protein: CAWSVLGGEQFF. The CDR3 DNA follows: TGTGCCTGGAGTGTTTTGGGGGGGGAGCAGTTCTTC. The chain couples TRBV30 to TRBJ2-1; 7 bases fit TRBD2. Unmatched junction bases numbered 3, after V lost 0 bases and J lost 10 bases. Germline V gene data show CDR1 as GTSNPN and CDR2 as SVGIG (reference sequence). CDR3 size: 12 residues.